These 7 T cell receptor beta chains were all obtained from the same sample, sequenced in a study of T cell responses to AZD1222 COVID-19 vaccine (dated by TCRdb to about 2021). Library preparation employed the immunoSEQ multiplex PCR assay. In TCRdb, the immuneACCESS table is reduced to in-frame sequences with V and J assigned. These tables do not hold every clone; where another copy was compared, an unresolved V gene accounts for under half, and the others remain unexplained. This sample lists 90,000 to 150,000 clones; 85% to 90% were detected once. The biggest ten clones account for more than 10% of the sample. This specimen's time point label, per the study, means: baseline before first vaccination. Here the sequenced sample was peripheral blood, taken on day 0 of AZD1222 vaccination. These receptors were obtained from an adult in good health.

The rearrangement joins TRBV5-6 to TRBJ1-1; no firm D call. The CDR3 is made up of 13 amino acids. Germline V CDR1 and CDR2: SGHDT, YYEEEE. V lost 6 bases to trimming and J lost 4 bases, with 13 bases between them. The CDR3 sequence is CASTPQGRTEAFF. CDR3 DNA sequence: TGTGCCAGCACCCCCCAAGGACGCACTGAAGCTTTCTTT.

The chain uses TRBV6-1 and TRBJ2-1; 9 bases fit TRBD1. CDR1 is MNHNS, CDR2 SASEGT, per germline. The V segment lost 1 base and the J segment 6 bases; nucleotides outside the gene matches: 10. This CDR3 spans 17 amino acids. The CDR3 DNA reads TGTGCCAGCAGTGAAGAACCCCCCGGGACAGGGACCAATGAGCAGTTCTTC. Translating it yields CASSEEPPGTGTNEQFF.

This chain uses TRBV7-2 with TRBJ2-1, with D maybe TRBD1 (5 bases). Germline assignment: CDR1 SGHTA and CDR2 FQGNSA. CDR3 length: 16 residues. V gave up 2 bases and J gave up 2 bases, with 13 bases separating them. CDR3 region: CASSLIGASAYNEQFF. The DNA for the CDR3 is TGTGCCAGCAGCTTAATTGGGGCCAGCGCCTACAATGAGCAGTTCTTC. Using reference TRBV7-2 and TRBJ2-1 for the parts outside the CDR3, the full variable domain is GAGVSQSPSNKVTEKGKDVELRCDPISGHTALYWYRQSLGQGLEFLIYFQGNSAPDKSGLPSDRFSAERTGGSVSTLTIQRTQQEDSAVYLCASSLIGASAYNEQFFGPGTRLTVL.

The rearrangement links TRBV28 to TRBJ1-5, with 7 bases that match TRBD1. Trimming cost V 6 bases and J 3 bases; bases outside gene matches: 11. The CDR3 contains 16 residues. Germline V CDR1 and CDR2: MDHEN, SYDVKM. The CDR3 sequence is CASSPSGTALNQPQHF. CDR3 DNA: TGTGCCAGCAGCCCCAGCGGGACAGCGCTCAATCAGCCCCAGCATTTT.

J is TRBJ2-1 and V is TRBV7-9, with 7 bases aligning to TRBD2. Germline V lookup: CDR1 SEHNR, CDR2 FQNEAQ (reference sequence). The CDR3 length is 15 residues. V lost 1 base to trimming and J lost 3 bases; unmatched junction nucleotides: 3. The CDR3 protein is CASSLGLADYNEQFF. In DNA form, the CDR3 reads TGTGCCAGCAGCTTAGGACTAGCTGACTACAATGAGCAGTTCTTC.

This clone was detected only a few times. The chain links TRBV4-3 to TRBJ2-7; 13 bases align to TRBD2. The CDR3 is 17 residues long. The germline V gene encodes CDR1 LGHNA and CDR2 YSLEER. J lost 2 bases, V lost 1 base, and 5 bases had no gene match. CDR3 in amino acids: CASSQGTSGRRTYEQYF. For the CDR3, the DNA is TGCGCCAGCAGCCAAGGGACTAGCGGGAGACGGACCTACGAGCAGTACTTC.

The V gene is TRBV28, the J gene TRBJ1-5, with a tentative D call TRBD1 (6 bases). This CDR3 spans 16 amino acids. V was shortened by 8 bases and J by 1 base, with 18 bases between the two germline ends. Germline values: CDR1 MDHEN, CDR2 SYDVKM. The CDR3 region has the DNA TGTGCCAGCCTGCTCCTGGGCAGGGGAAGCAATCAGCCCCAGCATTTT. Residues: CASLLLGRGSNQPQHF.